These 26 T cell receptor beta chains share one sample of origin, sequenced in a study of cytomegalovirus exposure and HLA in healthy donors. 60 Vbeta and 13 Jbeta primers were used in PCR. The assay was immunoSEQ multiplex PCR, and TCRdb's table has in-frame clones only and misses some. In the table there are some 98,000 clones, about three quarters of which are singletons. The source material was PBMCs. All receptors come from a human donor in good health.

Points on this clone: Other nucleotide sequences from this sample produce the same CDR3. The chain has TRBV7-2 and TRBJ1-3, with 12 bases lining up with TRBD1. V lost 5 bases and J lost 4; bases outside the gene matches: 9. Germline-derived CDR1 and CDR2 are SGHTA and FQGNSA. The CDR3 loop spans 17 amino acids. CDR3 loop: CASSVTGQGAWGNTIYF. The CDR3 DNA sequence: TGTGCCAGCAGCGTAACGGGACAGGGGGCCTGGGGAAACACCATATATTTT.

This rearrangement joins TRBV9 to TRBJ2-3; 10 bases are shared with TRBD2. With 0 bases clipped from V and 3 bases from J, the junction kept 4 bases outside the gene matches. Looked up from germline, CDR1 is SGDLS and CDR2 is YYNGEE. The CDR3 totals 16 residues. CDR3 in amino acids: CASSVELAGLTDTQYF. As DNA, the CDR3 is TGTGCCAGCAGCGTAGAACTAGCGGGGTTAACAGATACGCAGTATTTT. Full variable domain (rest looked up from reference TRBV9 and TRBJ2-3): DSGVTQTPKHLITATGQRVTLRCSPRSGDLSVYWYQQSLDQGLQFLIQYYNGEERAKGNILERFSAQQFPDLHSELNLSSLELGDSALYFCASSVELAGLTDTQYFGPGTRLTVL.

This chain connects TRBV6-6 to TRBJ2-1; no firm D call. CDR1 is MNHNY and CDR2 is SVGAGI in the germline V gene (reference sequence). The CDR3 runs 15 residues. Trimming pared 4 bases from V and 4 bases from J, leaving 14 bases between. This chain's CDR3 is CASSLESGAYNEQFF. CDR3 bases: TGTGCCAGCAGTTTGGAGAGTGGTGCGTACAATGAGCAGTTCTTC.

V and J are TRBV19 and TRBJ1-5, with 10 bases aligning to TRBD1. From germline, CDR1 is LNHDA and CDR2 SQIVND (reference sequence). The V and J ends lost 4 bases and 0 bases, in that order; junction bases with no gene match: 3. This CDR3 is 16 amino acids long. The CDR3 coding sequence is TGTGCCAGTAGTAGACGACAGGGGGCTAGCAATCAGCCCCAGCATTTT. This sequence encodes CASSRRQGASNQPQHF.

The gene calls are TRBV6-5 and TRBJ2-3; 8 positions agree with TRBD2. V lost 2 bases, J lost 2 bases, and 3 bases stayed unmatched. The CDR3 totals 15 residues. The V gene's germline CDR1 is MNHEY and CDR2 SVGAGI. CDR3: CASSYRGGITDTQYF. The CDR3 coding sequence is TGTGCCAGCAGTTACCGCGGGGGGATCACAGATACGCAGTATTTT.

This chain connects TRBV6-4 to TRBJ1-6; D not resolved. V was cut by 4 bases and J by 7 bases, with 14 bases left in between. Looked up from germline, CDR1 is MRHNA and CDR2 is SNTAGT. The CDR3 covers 15 residues. CDR3 DNA sequence: TGTGCCAGCAGTGCCCTCTCGAGTCGGAATTCACCCCTCCACTTT. This gives the protein CASSALSSRNSPLHF.

To note about this clone: The junction shows a germline mismatch at one end, possibly a read error. V gene TRBV7-2 combines with J gene TRBJ1-1; 7 bases line up with TRBD1. The CDR3 has 13 residues. From germline, CDR1 is SGHTA and CDR2 FQGNSA. In nucleotides, the CDR3 is TGTGCCAGCAGCTTTGGAGACCGGGACAGACTTTTATTT. Translation: CASSFGDRDRLLF.

This chain uses TRBV15 with TRBJ1-5, with TRBD1 matching over 9 bases. Germline assignment: CDR1 LNHNV and CDR2 YYDKDF (reference sequence). The CDR3 runs 15 residues. Unmatched junction bases numbered 6, after V lost 4 bases and J lost 5 bases. CDR3 loop: CATSNEQGAYQPQHF. DNA of the CDR3: TGTGCCACCAGCAACGAACAGGGGGCCTATCAGCCCCAGCATTTT.

This sequence joins TRBV2 and TRBJ2-7; TRBD2 aligns across 14 bases. The CDR3 extends over 17 amino acids. Germline loops: CDR1 SNHLY, CDR2 FYNNEI. The J segment lost 2 bases and the V segment lost 6 bases, leaving 9 bases of the junction unmatched. CDR3 nucleotide sequence: TGTGCCAGCAGGCGGGGGACTAGCGGGAGTGGGACCTACGAGCAGTACTTC. Protein product: CASRRGTSGSGTYEQYF.

The chain has TRBV5-1 and TRBJ2-1; D ambiguous. Germline CDR1 SGHRS, CDR2 YFSETQ. The CDR3 runs 15 residues. Deletions cut 2 bases from V and 6 bases from J, with 15 bases between. This chain's CDR3 is CASSLINLSGNEQFF. The CDR3, as DNA: TGCGCCAGCAGCTTAATTAACCTCTCGGGCAATGAGCAGTTCTTC.

V usage is TRBV19 and J usage is TRBJ1-5, with 7 bases fitting TRBD1. V shed 11 bases and J 4 bases; nucleotides not matched to a gene: 11. Germline V CDR1 and CDR2: LNHDA, SQIVND (reference sequence). The CDR3 contains 14 residues. In DNA, the CDR3 is TGTGCCTCTCTCGGACAGGTGATAAATCAGCCCCAGCATTTT. Its protein product is CASLGQVINQPQHF.

The chain uses TRBV5-1 and TRBJ2-2, with TRBD1 matching 9 bases. From germline, CDR1 is SGHRS and CDR2 YFSETQ. J lost 8 bases, V lost 4 bases, and 9 bases had no gene match. The CDR3 sequence is 15 residues long. The CDR3 region is CASSALQGAAGELFF. Here the CDR3 DNA reads TGCGCCAGCAGCGCCCTACAGGGGGCAGCTGGGGAGCTGTTTTTT.

Only a few counts were recorded for this clone. V gene TRBV4-3 combines with J gene TRBJ1-2, with a weak D call TRBD1 (6 bases). In germline, CDR1 is LGHNA, CDR2 YSLEER. V was shortened by 1 base and J by 0 bases, with 18 bases between the two germline ends. CDR3 length: 18 amino acids. CDR3 nucleotide sequence: TGCGCCAGCAGCCAAGTCAATTGGACAGATTATACTAACTATGGCTACACCTTC. Its protein is CASSQVNWTDYTNYGYTF.

This chain connects TRBV6-1 to TRBJ2-1; 14 nucleotides match TRBD2. J lost 7 bases, V lost 4 bases, and 3 bases had no gene match. CDR1 MNHNS and CDR2 SASEGT come from the germline V gene. This CDR3 has 15 residues. In DNA, the CDR3 is TGTGCCAGCAGTGGGGGACTAGCGGGGGAAAATGAGCAGTTCTTC. Translating it yields CASSGGLAGENEQFF.

The rearrangement uses TRBV2 and TRBJ2-1, with D possibly being TRBD2 (6 bases). V shed 5 bases and J shed 3 bases, with 11 bases lying between them. This CDR3 comprises 14 residues. CDR1 is SNHLY and CDR2 is FYNNEI in the germline V gene. The chain's CDR3 is CASSKRVDYNEQFF. DNA for the CDR3: TGTGCCAGCAGTAAGCGGGTTGACTACAATGAGCAGTTCTTC.

The rearrangement links TRBV9 to TRBJ1-2; D ambiguous. V was shortened by 0 bases and J by 6 bases, with 18 bases between the two germline ends. The CDR3 is 16 residues long. Germline V gene lookup returns CDR1 SGDLS and CDR2 YYNGEE. This CDR3 is CASSVGVVGTPNGYTF. DNA of the CDR3: TGTGCCAGCAGCGTAGGTGTTGTGGGCACTCCAAATGGCTACACCTTC.

The rearrangement links TRBV7-2 to TRBJ1-1, with TRBD1 as a possible D gene (6 bases). V was shortened by 5 bases and J by 0 bases, with 13 bases between the two germline ends. The germline V gene encodes CDR1 SGHTA and CDR2 FQGNSA. This CDR3 region has 15 residues. CDR3 nucleotides: TGTGCCAGCAGCAAACAGGGTTGGTTGAACACTGAAGCTTTCTTT. Amino acid sequence: CASSKQGWLNTEAFF.

The genes are TRBV7-2 and TRBJ2-3, with D perhaps TRBD1 (6 bases). The CDR3 totals 14 residues. Trimming removed 1 base at V and 12 bases at J, with 17 bases between. Per the germline V gene, CDR1 is SGHTA and CDR2 is FQGNSA. The CDR3 sequence is CASSLGQDRGPQYF. In DNA, the CDR3 is TGTGCCAGCAGCTTAGGACAGGATAGAGGCCCTCAGTATTTT.

The chain carries TRBV2 and TRBJ1-6; D perhaps matches TRBD1 (5 bases). The V and J ends lost 7 bases and 0 bases respectively, with 13 bases between them. The CDR3 totals 16 residues. Germline V gene lookup returns CDR1 SNHLY and CDR2 FYNNEI. CDR3 bases: TGTGCCAGCATTCTGACAGCTAGCTCCTATAATTCACCCCTCCACTTT. Translated: CASILTASSYNSPLHF. Full variable domain (remainder filled in from reference TRBV2 and TRBJ1-6): EPEVTQTPSHQVTQMGQEVILRCVPISNHLYFYWYRQILGQKVEFLVSFYNNEISEKSEIFDDQFSVERPDGSNFTLKIRSTKLEDSAMYFCASILTASSYNSPLHFGNGTRLTVT.

J is TRBJ1-5 and V is TRBV21-1; the table calls TRBD1, which could not be checked here. TRBV21-1 has pseudogene status. The CDR3 has 18 residues. In DNA, the CDR3 is TGTGCCAGCAGTTCGAGGTGGACTACAGGGGAAATACACCAGCCCCAGCATTTT. This encodes CASSSRWTTGEIHQPQHF.

This chain links TRBV19 with TRBJ2-7, with TRBD2 identical over 14 bases. This CDR3 contains 17 residues. From germline, CDR1 is LNHDA and CDR2 SQIVND (reference sequence). After removal of 8 bases from V and 0 bases from J, the junction contained 9 bases not matched to a gene. CDR3 residues: CASQRTSGGPSSYEQYF. CDR3 sequence (DNA): TGTGCCAGTCAGAGGACTAGCGGGGGGCCATCCTCCTACGAGCAGTACTTC.

This chain uses TRBV19 with TRBJ2-1; 11 nucleotides agree with TRBD2. The CDR3 is made up of 16 amino acids. CDR1 LNHDA and CDR2 SQIVND come from the germline V gene (reference sequence). Trimming at V came to 8 bases and at J to 5 bases, leaving 11 bases not matched to a gene. CDR3 in amino acids: CASRKQGLAANNEQFF. The CDR3 DNA reads as TGTGCCAGTCGTAAACAGGGACTAGCGGCCAACAATGAGCAGTTCTTC.

The V gene is TRBV5-4, the J gene TRBJ1-2; 9 bases match TRBD1. Per the germline V gene, CDR1 is SGHNT and CDR2 is YYREEE (reference sequence). The V gene end was trimmed by 3 bases and the J gene end by 4 bases; junction bases not matched to a gene: 10. The CDR3 covers 16 residues. CDR3 bases: TGTGCCAGCAGCTGGCCTCCGGGACAGGGCCTCTATGGCTACACCTTC. Amino acid sequence: CASSWPPGQGLYGYTF.

This chain joins TRBV9 and TRBJ1-2, with D tentatively TRBD1 (5 bases). Germline assignment: CDR1 SGDLS and CDR2 YYNGEE. The CDR3 loop spans 15 amino acids. V gave up 1 base and J gave up 7 bases, with 17 bases separating them. CDR3 sequence reads: CASSVSQGAASGYTF. DNA of the CDR3: TGTGCCAGCAGCGTAAGCCAGGGTGCCGCGAGTGGCTACACCTTC.

This clone was recorded a few times. This CDR3 is also generated by other DNA sequences in the sample. The V call is TRBV19, the J call TRBJ1-1, with unresolved D. This CDR3 region has 15 residues. The V end was cut by 3 bases, the J end by 0 bases, with 11 bases between. Looked up from germline, CDR1 is LNHDA and CDR2 is SQIVND (reference sequence). The CDR3 reads CASSIGAGMNTEAFF. The CDR3 nucleotides are TGTGCCAGTAGTATTGGTGCAGGCATGAACACTGAAGCTTTCTTT.

This clone was recorded a few times. This chain connects TRBV2 to TRBJ1-1; D may be TRBD1 (5 bases). V lost 8 bases and J lost 0, with 13 bases in between. CDR3 length: 14 residues. Germline loops: CDR1 SNHLY, CDR2 FYNNEI. The DNA of the CDR3 is TGTGCCAGCCGCCACAGGCGAATGAACACTGAAGCTTTCTTT. It is translated as CASRHRRMNTEAFF.